The clone carrying this T cell receptor beta chain has just a few counts. What it binds is unknown. Trimming shortened V by 1 base and J by 1 base, and 10 bases separated the two germline ends. Germline V gene lookup returns CDR1 MNHEY and CDR2 SVGAGI. The CDR3 contains 15 residues. This sample was taken from a study of the immune and genomic landscape of osteosarcoma. As for the study in general: The cohort was enriched for poor-risk osteosarcoma.

Study-wide findings and caveats: Clonality was higher in immune-hot C3 than cold C1, yet still low. Clonality was benchmarked against external normal skin and healthy blood data. About five cases had one hyperexpanded dominant clone and under 100 clonotypes.

Using immunoSEQ multiplex PCR, the repertoire was profiled, and TCRdb retains in-frame clones only, with some absent. This table holds about 2,700 clones, about three quarters found once. This clonotype originated in a man younger than 35 with osteosarcoma. Input material: tumor tissue from a local recurrence in the femur. The rearrangement links TRBV6-5 to TRBJ1-1; weak D call: TRBD1 (6 bases). The CDR3 spells CASSYLPQGNTEAFF. CDR3 coding DNA: TGTGCCAGCAGTTACTTACCACAGGGGAACACTGAAGCTTTCTTT.